The T cell receptor (beta chain) under discussion was sequenced for a study of cytomegalovirus exposure and HLA in healthy donors. Overall study context: A preliminary data release comprised 91 million or so unique TCRs obtained from HLA-typed donors. General study results and limits: Available immune exposure information covered CMV serostatus only. A later analysis, which compared TCR beta chains of equal frequency, found the HLA-associated ones more clonally expanded. HLA restriction was apparent for most CMV-associated TCR beta chains in a later analysis.

Germline loops: CDR1 MDHEN, CDR2 SYDVKM. The CDR3 extends over 13 amino acids. Trimming pared 5 bases from V and 0 bases from J, leaving 8 bases between. The PCR made use of 60 Vbeta and 13 Jbeta primers. Generated by immunoSEQ multiplex PCR, the TCRdb table keeps only in-frame clones and is missing some. The data show roughly 160,000 clones, with approximately 80% seen just once and around 3.4% held by the top ten. In its sample, this clone was seen a few times. Its antigen is not identified. This chain links TRBV28 with TRBJ2-7; possibly TRBD1 for D (5 bases). Sequencing used PBMCs. The source is a man younger than 45 in good health and CMV-seropositive. The CDR3 DNA reads as TGTGCCAGCAGTGCGACAGACTCCTACGAGCAGTACTTC. The encoded protein is CASSATDSYEQYF. Using reference TRBV28 and TRBJ2-7 for the parts outside the CDR3, the full variable domain is DVKVTQSSRYLVKRTGEKVFLECVQDMDHENMFWYRQDPGLGLRLIYFSYDVKMKEKGDIPEGYSVSREKKERFSLILESASTNQTSMYLCASSATDSYEQYFGPGTRLTVT.